This T cell receptor (beta chain) was retrieved from a study of T cell responses to AZD1222 COVID-19 vaccine. General study findings and limits: Females made up more of the donors, who were largely white British, and clonal diversity may have come out too low.

Germline CDR1 reads MDHEN; CDR2 reads SYDVKM. The V end lost 3 bases, the J end lost 6 bases, and 9 bases lay between the germline ends. This CDR3 has 14 residues. Repertoires were generated with immunoSEQ multiplex PCR, while TCRdb's copy carries only in-frame clones and drops some. The sample lists about 100,000 clones; roughly 87% were seen once. On this clone itself: The antigen is not known.

The sample here was peripheral blood, taken on day 0 of AZD1222 vaccination. The clonotype originates from an adult in good health. The chain is built from TRBV28 and TRBJ1-6; D may be TRBD1 (6 bases). Here the CDR3 DNA reads TGTGCCAGCAGTTTGCAAGGGGGTAATTCACCCCTCCACTTT. It translates to CASSLQGGNSPLHF.